What follows are 13 T cell receptor beta chains derived from one specimen sequenced in a study of T cells in women clearing cervical HPV infection. Libraries were prepared by immunoSEQ multiplex PCR; TCRdb keeps only in-frame clonotypes and omits some of them. The sample totals tens of thousands of clones. Sequenced: blood buffy coat. The receptors were sampled from a woman aged 18 to 75 with a cervical HPV16 infection that either progressed to CIN3+ or cleared (not recorded which).

About this clone: A read error may account for a junction end that differs from germline. The read halts 3 residues ahead of the CDR3 end, with the missing end drawn from the germline J gene. The chain uses TRBV4-2 and TRBJ2-3; possibly TRBD2 for D (7 bases). Germline values: CDR1 LGHNA, CDR2 YNFKEQ. The CDR3 runs to 15 residues. Partial CDR3 DNA: TGCGCCAGCAGCTCTGCGGGGGCCGGGGCAGATACG. This codes for CASSSAGAGADT. The complete CDR3 reads CASSSAGAGADTQYF.

Of note for this clone: Read data end 3 residues before the CDR3 end; the end is taken from the germline J gene. The chain links TRBV14 to TRBJ2-1; 9 nucleotides line up with TRBD2. With V trimmed by 0 bases and J by 7 bases, 10 bases remained unmatched. The CDR3 covers 17 residues. The germline gives CDR1 SGHDN, CDR2 FVKESK. This chain's CDR3 is CASSQDWALAGLNEQFF. The CDR3 DNA, read in part, is TGTGCCAGCAGCCAAGATTGGGCTCTAGCGGGATTGAATGAG.

As concerns this clone: Its ends do not fully match the called genes, so a read error is possible. The identical CDR3 is also encoded by other nucleotide sequences in the sample. The CDR3 DNA, read in part, is TGTGCCAGCAGCTCCATTCAGGGTATTGGAAACACA. It codes for CASSSIQGIGNT. The full CDR3 protein reads CASSSIQGIGNTIYF. The gene calls are TRBV11-2 and TRBJ1-3; the D gene is possibly TRBD1 (5 bases). Read sequence stops 3 residues before the CDR3 end, and the germline J gene provides the missing end. Germline CDR1 and CDR2: SGHAT and FQNNGV. CDR3 length: 15 residues.

Note on this clone: The missing CDR3 end, 3 residues past where the read stops, is filled in from the germline J gene. The rearrangement joins TRBV5-1 to TRBJ2-3; 12 bases align to TRBD2. The CDR3 contains 15 residues. The V gene's germline CDR1 is SGHRS and CDR2 YFSETQ. The CDR3: CASSLGTSGMETQYF. The part of the CDR3 DNA that was read is TGCGCCAGCAGCTTGGGGACTAGCGGGATGGAGACG. Looking up the rest from reference TRBV5-1 and TRBJ2-3 gives the full variable domain: KAGVTQTPRYLIKTRGQQVTLSCSPISGHRSVSWYQQTPGQGLQFLFEYFSETQRNKGNFPGRFSGRQFSNSRSEMNVSTLELGDSALYLCASSLGTSGMETQYFGPGTRLTVL.

Regarding this clone: The CDR3 end falls 3 residues outside the read, so it is completed with the germline J gene. The chain combines TRBV20-1 with TRBJ1-3, with D unresolved. This CDR3 region has 17 residues. The V gene's germline CDR1 is DFQATT and CDR2 SNEGSKA (reference sequence). Trimming cost V 0 bases and J 0 bases, with 15 bases left between them. The sequenced part of the CDR3 DNA is TGCAGTGCTAGAGATCTCGCTTGGCTTCACTCTGGAAACACC. Translated: CSARDLAWLHSGNT. The full CDR3 reads CSARDLAWLHSGNTIYF.

Regarding this clone: Coverage ceases 3 residues before the CDR3 finishes, and the germline J gene fills in the end. V gene TRBV18 combines with J gene TRBJ1-2; 7 nucleotides line up with TRBD1. CDR1 and CDR2 (germline): KGHSH, LQKENI. CDR3 size: 15 residues. The CDR3 reads CASSLTDRPTPGYTF. The CDR3 bases that were read are TGTGCCAGCTCACTTACGGACAGGCCGACCCCCGGC. The complete variable domain, with remaining parts taken from reference TRBV18 and TRBJ1-2, reads NAGVMQNPRHLVRRRGQEARLRCSPMKGHSHVYWYRQLPEEGLKFMVYLQKENIIDESGMPKERFSAEFPKEGPSILRIQQVVRGDSAAYFCASSLTDRPTPGYTFGSGTRLTVV.

The CDR3 loop is CASSLDSLPGELFF. The DNA read from the CDR3 is TGCGCCAGCAGCTTGGACAGCCTCCCCGGGGAG. The V gene is TRBV5-1, the J gene TRBJ2-2; unclear D gene. The read terminates 3 residues before the CDR3 end, so the remaining end is supplied by the germline J gene. V was pared by 0 bases and J by 6 bases, with 9 bases between. Germline V gene sequence: CDR1 SGHRS, CDR2 YFSETQ. CDR3 size: 14 residues.

Incomplete CDR3 DNA: TGTGCTAGTGGTTTGGTACCTTCGGGCCTCCACGGGACTCCC. It is translated as CASGLVPSGLHGTP. The CDR3 reads in full as CASGLVPSGLHGTPLHF. The gene calls are TRBV12-5 and TRBJ1-6; TRBD1 might be the D (5 bases). The read ends 3 residues shy of where the CDR3 ends; the end is completed using the germline J gene. Germline CDR1 and CDR2: LGHNT and FRNRAP. The CDR3 consists of 17 residues. Drawing the rest from reference TRBV12-5 and TRBJ1-6, the complete variable domain is DARVTQTPRHKVTEMGQEVTMRCQPILGHNTVFWYRQTMMQGLELLAYFRNRAPLDDSGMPKDRFSAEMPDATLATLKIQPSEPRDSAVYFCASGLVPSGLHGTPLHFGNGTRLTVT.

As for this clone: The read terminates 3 residues before the CDR3 end, so the remaining end is supplied by the germline J gene. The chain uses TRBV7-9 and TRBJ2-3; tentatively, D is TRBD1 (6 bases). This CDR3 spans 15 amino acids. Germline loops: CDR1 SEHNR, CDR2 FQNEAQ (reference sequence). The CDR3 loop is CASSPGTSVQETQYF. The sequenced CDR3 bases are TGTGCCAGCAGCCCTGGGACATCCGTCCAAGAGACG.

As for this clone: The missing CDR3 end, 3 residues past where the read stops, is filled in from the germline J gene. V and J are TRBV20-1 and TRBJ2-3, with a tentative D call TRBD2 (5 bases). This CDR3 has 12 residues. Germline V gene data show CDR1 as DFQATT and CDR2 as SNEGSKA (reference sequence). The CDR3 loop is CSASLLEETQYF. CDR3 bases read: TGCAGTGCTAGTTTACTAGAAGAGACG.

Regarding this clone: Coverage ceases 3 residues before the CDR3 finishes, and the germline J gene fills in the end. V and J are TRBV10-2 and TRBJ1-5; D is perhaps TRBD1 (6 bases). The CDR3 consists of 13 residues. Germline CDR1 WSHSY, CDR2 SAAADI. The V gene lost 6 bases and the J gene lost 7 bases, with 13 bases spanning the gap. CDR3 sequence reads: CASRRDISQPQHF. CDR3 DNA (partial): TGCGCCAGCAGACGGGACATAAGCCAGCCC.

With regard to this clone: Read data end 3 residues before the CDR3 end; the end is taken from the germline J gene. The rearrangement uses TRBV2 and TRBJ1-6, with D tentatively TRBD1 (5 bases). V dropped 4 bases and J dropped 1 base, with 17 bases sitting between them. Germline V gives CDR1 SNHLY, CDR2 FYNNEI. The CDR3 totals 18 residues. CDR3 region: CASSGFPTVNSYNSPLHF. CDR3 bases read: TGTGCCAGCAGTGGTTTCCCGACAGTCAATTCCTATAATTCACCC. Using reference TRBV2 and TRBJ1-6 for the parts outside the CDR3, the full variable domain is EPEVTQTPSHQVTQMGQEVILRCVPISNHLYFYWYRQILGQKVEFLVSFYNNEISEKSEIFDDQFSVERPDGSNFTLKIRSTKLEDSAMYFCASSGFPTVNSYNSPLHFGNGTRLTVT.

Concerning this clone itself: The observed sequence ends 3 residues before the CDR3 terminus, with the missing tail filled in from the germline J gene. The chain carries TRBV2 and TRBJ2-4; 8 nucleotides agree with TRBD2. Germline assignment: CDR1 SNHLY and CDR2 FYNNEI. The CDR3 contains 17 residues. V lost 0 bases to trimming and J lost 0 bases; unmatched junction nucleotides: 4. The sequenced part of the CDR3 DNA is TGTGCCAGCAGTGAAGCGCGGCTAGCGGGAGCCAAAAACATT. It codes for CASSEARLAGAKNI. The full-length CDR3 reads as CASSEARLAGAKNIQYF.